Listed below are T cell receptor beta chains from one sample, sequenced in a study of OX40 agonist ivuxolimab in advanced cancers. Sequencing was performed with immunoSEQ multiplex PCR; in TCRdb, only in-frame clones are kept and a portion is missing. The sample has about 40,000 clones, about 86% seen once. Material: CD4+ or CD8+ T cells sorted from blood, obtained in a trial of the OX40 agonist ivuxolimab. These receptors were collected from an adult with an advanced solid tumor such as melanoma, head and neck, liver or kidney cancer. CDR3s include the opening cysteine and the closing phenylalanine or tryptophan. Fields, in order: clone size, J gene, D gene, V gene, CDR3 protein, CDR3 DNA. The D gene is left open where the match is weak. Size tells how often a clone was seen (once, few, many) or the class of an expanded clone, and some rows leave it out.

NA,TRBJ1-5,NA,TRBV9,CASSVEGGYSNQPQHF,TGTGCCAGCAGCGTAGAAGGAGGTTATAGCAATCAGCCCCAGCATTTT
NA,TRBJ1-4,NA,TRBV6-5,CASSGPGQGVGKLFF,TGTGCCAGCAGTGGGCCGGGACAAGGGGTAGGGAAACTGTTTTTT
NA,TRBJ1-6,NA,TRBV11-2,CASSLAWDLNSPLHF,TGTGCCAGCAGCTTAGCGTGGGACCTTAATTCACCCCTCCACTTT
NA,TRBJ2-3,NA,TRBV12-5,CASGFWKTTDTQYF,TGTGCTAGTGGTTTTTGGAAAACCACAGATACGCAGTATTTT
once,TRBJ2-1,NA,TRBV4-1,CASRGFGNEQFF,TGCGCCAGCAGGGGGTTTGGAAATGAGCAGTTCTTC
NA,TRBJ2-3,TRBD2,TRBV27,CASSLGSSGSYLDTQYF,TGTGCCAGCAGTTTAGGCTCTAGCGGGTCGTATCTAGATACGCAGTATTTT
once,TRBJ1-2,NA,TRBV30,CAWSHGGLYGYTF,TGTGCCTGGAGTCATGGGGGCTTATATGGCTACACCTTC
NA,TRBJ1-2,NA,TRBV4-2,CASSQEGEGQAHYGYTF,TGTGCCAGCAGCCAAGAGGGGGAGGGTCAAGCGCACTATGGCTACACCTTC
NA,TRBJ1-4,TRBD1,TRBV28,CASGGTVNEKLFF,TGTGCCAGCGGGGGGACAGTTAATGAAAAACTGTTTTTT
NA,TRBJ2-5,NA,TRBV7-3,CASSLMPAGQETQYF,TGTGCCAGCAGCTTGATGCCCGCGGGGCAAGAGACCCAGTACTTC
NA,TRBJ1-2,NA,TRBV19,CASSMPATGDGYTF,TGTGCCAGTAGTATGCCCGCTACTGGGGATGGCTACACCTTC
NA,TRBJ1-4,TRBD1,TRBV6-5,CASSYSDRASGEKLFF,TGTGCCAGCAGTTACTCGGACAGGGCCTCGGGCGAAAAACTGTTTTTT
NA,TRBJ1-1,NA,TRBV6-5,CASSWSGTANTEAFF,TGTGCCAGCAGTTGGTCCGGGACTGCTAACACTGAAGCTTTCTTT
NA,TRBJ1-2,NA,TRBV28,CASSLMRLLYGYTF,TGTGCCAGCAGTTTAATGAGACTCCTCTATGGCTACACCTTC
NA,TRBJ1-2,TRBD1,TRBV7-6,CASSQFPGQDYGYTF,TGTGCCAGCAGCCAATTTCCGGGACAGGACTATGGCTACACCTTC
NA,TRBJ1-3,NA,TRBV7-2,CASAREGNTIYF,TGTGCCAGCGCAAGGGAAGGAAACACCATATATTTT
NA,TRBJ2-1,NA,TRBV10-3,CAVLESNEQFF,TGTGCCGTCCTGGAGTCGAATGAGCAGTTCTTC
NA,TRBJ2-1,TRBD2,TRBV7-2,CASSVPRTSGGVEQFF,TGTGCCAGCAGCGTCCCCCGGACTAGCGGGGGGGTCGAGCAGTTCTTC
NA,TRBJ1-2,NA,TRBV29-1,CSVEWGASNGYTF,TGCAGCGTTGAATGGGGGGCGTCTAATGGCTACACCTTC
NA,TRBJ2-3,TRBD2,TRBV9,CASSVGGGPDTQYF,TGTGCCAGCAGCGTCGGGGGGGGCCCAGATACGCAGTATTTT
NA,TRBJ1-4,NA,TRBV19,CASSTGLEANEKLFF,TGTGCCAGTAGTACCGGGTTAGAAGCAAATGAAAAACTGTTTTTT
NA,TRBJ2-3,NA,TRBV6-5,CASSQTEGDTQYF,TGTGCCAGCAGCCAGACGGAGGGCGATACGCAGTATTTT
NA,TRBJ1-2,TRBD1,TRBV6-5,CASRNRGNYGYTF,TGTGCCAGCAGGAACAGGGGGAACTATGGCTACACCTTC
NA,TRBJ1-5,NA,TRBV9,CASSLEVLPGPNQPQHF,TGTGCCAGCAGCCTTGAGGTTCTACCGGGGCCTAATCAGCCCCAGCATTTT
NA,TRBJ1-1,NA,TRBV7-9,CASSQTGTYNTEAFF,TGTGCCAGCAGCCAGACCGGGACATATAACACTGAAGCTTTCTTT
NA,TRBJ2-3,NA,TRBV11-2,CASSPSLELGDTQYF,TGTGCCAGCAGCCCCAGCCTCGAGCTGGGGGATACGCAGTATTTT
few,TRBJ2-1,NA,TRBV10-2,CASRSGAIDNEQFF,TGCGCCAGCCGGAGTGGGGCAATAGACAATGAGCAGTTCTTC
NA,TRBJ2-1,NA,TRBV6-5,CASSYHPGPNEQFF,TGTGCCAGCAGTTACCACCCGGGACCTAATGAGCAGTTCTTC
NA,TRBJ1-5,TRBD1,TRBV7-8,CASSSRTGRGNQPQHF,TGTGCCAGCAGCTCCCGGACAGGCCGGGGGAATCAGCCCCAGCATTTT
few,TRBJ2-1,NA,TRBV19,CASRIGGPLNEQFF,TGTGCCAGTAGAATCGGGGGACCCCTCAATGAGCAGTTCTTC
NA,TRBJ1-5,NA,TRBV5-5,CASSQESDQPQHF,TGCGCCAGCAGCCAAGAAAGCGATCAGCCCCAGCATTTT
NA,TRBJ1-2,NA,TRBV14,CASSQDIRGGYGYTF,TGTGCCAGCAGCCAAGACATCCGGGGGGGCTACGGCTACACCTTC
NA,TRBJ1-5,NA,TRBV27,CASSALSGPQDIQPQHF,TGTGCCAGCAGCGCCTTGTCCGGGCCACAGGATATCCAGCCCCAGCATTTT
once,TRBJ2-5,NA,TRBV5-6,CASSPYRDNQETQYF,TGTGCCAGCAGCCCCTACCGGGACAACCAAGAGACCCAGTACTTC
once,TRBJ2-7,TRBD1,TRBV28,CASSFGRGPYEQYF,TGTGCCAGCAGTTTTGGCAGGGGGCCCTACGAGCAGTACTTC
NA,TRBJ2-3,NA,TRBV7-6,CASGSAGRPQYF,TGTGCCAGCGGATCGGCCGGCCGTCCGCAGTATTTT
NA,TRBJ1-5,NA,TRBV9,CASSVDYGSNQPQHF,TGTGCCAGCAGCGTAGACTACGGAAGCAATCAGCCCCAGCATTTT
few,TRBJ1-1,NA,TRBV7-6,CASSLRTQGEAFF,TGTGCCAGCAGCCTGCGGACTCAGGGTGAAGCTTTCTTT
NA,TRBJ2-5,NA,TRBV29-1,CSVEDWGYQETQYF,TGCAGCGTTGAAGATTGGGGGTATCAAGAGACCCAGTACTTC
NA,TRBJ2-1,NA,TRBV7-2,CASSLGGGRMDEQFF,TGTGCCAGCAGCTTAGGAGGGGGGAGGATGGATGAGCAGTTCTTC